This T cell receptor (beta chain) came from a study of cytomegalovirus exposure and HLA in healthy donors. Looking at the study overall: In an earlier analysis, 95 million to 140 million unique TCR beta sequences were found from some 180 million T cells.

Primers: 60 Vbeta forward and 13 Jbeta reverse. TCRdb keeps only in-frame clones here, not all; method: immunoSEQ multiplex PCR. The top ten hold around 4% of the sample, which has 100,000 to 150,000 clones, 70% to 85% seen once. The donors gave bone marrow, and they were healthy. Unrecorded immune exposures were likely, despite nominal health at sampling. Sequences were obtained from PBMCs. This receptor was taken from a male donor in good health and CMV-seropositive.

The chain's CDR3 is CASSLEGASNEKLFF. The CDR3 DNA reads TGCGCCAGCAGCTTGGAGGGGGCTTCTAATGAAAAACTGTTTTTT. V and J are TRBV5-1 and TRBJ1-4, with 7 bases lining up with TRBD1. This CDR3 contains 15 residues. The ends lost 0 bases at V and 3 bases at J; junction bases unmatched: 2. Germline CDR1 and CDR2: SGHRS and YFSETQ.